The 7 T cell receptor beta chains below all came from one sample that was sequenced in a study of T cell responses to AZD1222 COVID-19 vaccine. Sequencing used immunoSEQ multiplex PCR; TCRdb keeps in-frame clones, though not all of them. The table lists over 150,000 clones, over 80% of them singletons. The sequences come from peripheral blood, collected 28 days after the second dose of the MenACWY control vaccine. The receptor set was obtained from an adult who received the MenACWY meningococcal vaccine as a control.

In DNA, the CDR3 is TGTGCCAGCAGTTTGGAACGGACTGAAGCTTTCTTT. Translated: CASSLERTEAFF. The gene calls are TRBV6-2 or TRBV6-3 and TRBJ1-1, with unresolved D. Germline CDR1 reads MNHEY; CDR2 reads SVGEGT. Trimming removed 4 bases from V and 5 bases from J, with 8 bases in between. The CDR3 sequence is 12 residues long.

The rearrangement links TRBV6-2 or TRBV6-3 to TRBJ1-1; a weak D match, TRBD1 (5 bases). Germline CDR1 reads MNHEY; CDR2 reads SVGEGT. The germline V and J ends were trimmed by 0 bases and 1 base, with 9 bases remaining between them. The CDR3 contains 15 residues. Here the CDR3 reads CASSYSGRGNTEAFF. In nucleotides, the CDR3 is TGTGCCAGCAGTTACTCGGGGCGCGGGAACACTGAAGCTTTCTTT.

V is TRBV7-8 and J is TRBJ2-4, with 9 bases lining up with TRBD1. J lost 6 bases, V lost 5 bases, and 8 bases had no gene match. CDR3 length: 15 amino acids. Germline V gene sequence: CDR1 SGHVS, CDR2 FQNEAQ. The CDR3 region is CASSNRQGEGNIQYF. For the CDR3, the DNA is TGTGCCAGCAGCAACCGACAGGGGGAGGGAAACATTCAGTACTTC. The full variable domain, in which reference TRBV7-8 and TRBJ2-4 provide the parts outside the CDR3, is GAGVSQSPRYKVAKRGQDVALRCDPISGHVSLFWYQQALGQGPEFLTYFQNEAQLDKSGLPSDRFFAERPEGSVSTLKIQRTQQEDSAVYLCASSNRQGEGNIQYFGAGTRLSVL.

A few counts support this clone. An end of the junction does not agree with germline; a read error may underlie this. J is TRBJ1-1 and V is TRBV20-1; D is uncertain. The length of the CDR3 is 10 residues. Germline lookup yields CDR1 DFQATT and CDR2 SNEGSKA (reference sequence). CDR3: CSARDSRGSF. The CDR3 nucleotides are TGCAGTGCTAGAGACTCCCGAGGTTCTTTT.

The CDR3 region is CASSLARRGFINEKLFF. The CDR3, as DNA: TGTGCCAGCAGCTTAGCTAGGAGGGGCTTCATTAATGAAAAACTGTTTTTT. The V call is TRBV7-2, the J call TRBJ1-4; weak D call: TRBD1 (5 bases). This CDR3 contains 17 residues. Germline CDR1 SGHTA, CDR2 FQGNSA. V shed 0 bases and J shed 4 bases, with 15 bases lying between them.

V usage is TRBV30 and J usage is TRBJ1-6; TRBD1 agrees at 8 bases. After removal of 2 bases from V and 14 bases from J, the junction contained 5 bases not matched to a gene. This CDR3 spans 12 amino acids. The germline CDR1 and CDR2 sequences are GTSNPN and SVGIG (reference sequence). The CDR3: CAWSPTGGSLHF. CDR3 in DNA: TGTGCCTGGAGTCCTACAGGGGGGTCCCTCCACTTT.

A remark on this clone: This sample also contains other DNA sequences that code for the same CDR3. As DNA, the CDR3 is TGCAGCGTCGGTGGGGGGAATCAGCCCCAGCATTTT. Its translation is CSVGGGNQPQHF. The chain is built from TRBV29-1 and TRBJ1-5; D may be TRBD1 (5 bases). V was clipped by 6 bases and J by 4 bases, with 10 bases between them. Per germline, CDR1 SQVTM and CDR2 ANQGSEA. This CDR3 is 12 amino acids long.